A selection of T cell receptor beta chains follows, all from one sample in a study of cytomegalovirus exposure and HLA in healthy donors. Only in-frame clones appear in the TCRdb table, and some are missing; sequencing was by immunoSEQ multiplex PCR. Altogether some 200,000 clones are present, 80% to 85% being singletons, with the ten largest covering 0.8%. Sample: PBMCs. These receptors came from a woman younger than 35 in good health and CMV-seronegative. CDR3s include the opening cysteine and the closing phenylalanine or tryptophan. A D gene is named only where the DNA matches it firmly. The size entry is marked missing in some rows and otherwise reads once, few, many or a size class.

len,abundance,v_gene,j_gene,d_gene,CDR3nt,CDR3aa
16,.,TRBV7-9,TRBJ1-1,.,TGTGCCAGCAGCCAGACTGTGGGGAGCCGGGGCACTGAAGCTTTCTTT,CASSQTVGSRGTEAFF
14,.,TRBV28,TRBJ1-5,.,TGTGCCAGCAGTTTAGGACAGCGCAATCAGCCCCAGCATTTT,CASSLGQRNQPQHF
16,.,TRBV19,TRBJ2-7,TRBD2,TGTGCCAGTAGTCGAAAACCGGGACTAGACATATACGAGCAGTACTTC,CASSRKPGLDIYEQYF
14,.,TRBV5-1,TRBJ1-2,.,TGCGCCAGCAGCGTCAGGGAGGGCAACTATGGCTACACCTTC,CASSVREGNYGYTF
16,once,TRBV5-6,TRBJ2-2,TRBD2,TGTGCCAGCAGCTTGATCGGGGGAGGGTCCACCGGGGAGCTGTTTTTT,CASSLIGGGSTGELFF
15,.,TRBV19,TRBJ2-1,.,TGTGCCAGTAGTCCCTTCACTAGCACGGTGAATGAGCAGTTCTTC,CASSPFTSTVNEQFF
13,.,TRBV7-9,TRBJ2-7,.,TGTGCCAGCAGCCCAACTTCCTCTTACGAGCAGTACTTC,CASSPTSSYEQYF
15,.,TRBV27,TRBJ2-7,.,TGTGCCAGCAGTATGGCGGCAGGGTACTCCTACGAGCAGTACTTC,CASSMAAGYSYEQYF
11,.,TRBV20-1,TRBJ2-2,.,TGCAGTGCCTGGGCCACCGGGGAGCTGTTTTTT,CSAWATGELFF
15,once,TRBV6-4,TRBJ2-1,.,TGTGCCAGCAGTGACTCTTCTGACAGATACAATGAGCAGTTCTTC,CASSDSSDRYNEQFF
17,.,TRBV7-2,TRBJ2-7,TRBD1,TGTGCCAGCAGCTTATCGACCACGGGACAGTTCCTCTACGAGCAGTACTTC,CASSLSTTGQFLYEQYF
13,few,TRBV5-1,TRBJ2-3,TRBD2,TGCGCCAGCTTCGGGGGGGTTACAGATACGCAGTATTTT,CASFGGVTDTQYF
14,.,TRBV27,TRBJ1-1,.,TGTGCCAGCAGTTTAGGCAGGGGAACTACTGAAGCTTTCTTT,CASSLGRGTTEAFF
16,.,TRBV11-2,TRBJ1-1,.,TGTGCCAGCAGCTTAGGATTCGGGGGAACGAACACTGAAGCTTTCTTT,CASSLGFGGTNTEAFF
15,.,TRBV5-1,TRBJ1-1,TRBD1,TGCGCCAGCAATCCCCCAAACAGGGGCGGGCCTGGAGCTTTCTTT,CASNPPNRGGPGAFF
14,few,TRBV7-6,TRBJ2-7,.,TGTGCCAGCAGCTTAGGTGGGGCAGCCTACGAGCAGTACTTC,CASSLGGAAYEQYF
14,.,TRBV7-9,TRBJ1-2,.,TGTGCCAGCAGCTTCAGGGCCCCTAACTATGGCTACACCTTC,CASSFRAPNYGYTF